A selection of T cell receptor beta chains follows, all from one sample in a study of blood T cell repertoires in COVID-19. Clones were sequenced by immunoSEQ multiplex PCR, and TCRdb holds only the in-frame ones, with some missing. In the table there are just under 350,000 clones, about 89% of which are singletons. The sequenced sample was peripheral blood. The receptors originated from a woman aged 45 to 65 with COVID-19, enrolled during active disease. Each CDR3 is given with its conserved first and last residue. The D gene is left open where the match is weak. Rows give clone size only sometimes, using once, few, many, or a class for an expanded clone.

V	J	size	D	DNA	CDR3
TRBV9	TRBJ1-2	-	-	TGTGCCAGCAGCGCTGGCCAGGGTCCGTATGGCTACACCTTC	CASSAGQGPYGYTF
TRBV7-2	TRBJ2-1	-	TRBD2	TGTGCCAGCAGCTTAGATGTGGGACTAGCGGTTGGCAATGAGCAGTTCTTC	CASSLDVGLAVGNEQFF
TRBV6-5	TRBJ2-7	-	-	TGTGCCAGCAGCATACGGGGTAGAATCTCCTACGAGCAGTACTTC	CASSIRGRISYEQYF
TRBV12-5	TRBJ2-1	-	TRBD2	TGTGCTAGTGGTTTGGTCAAAAGCGGGGCAAGCCTTTCCTACAATGAGCAGTTCTTC	CASGLVKSGASLSYNEQFF
TRBV4-1	TRBJ1-1	few	-	TGCGCCAGCAGCCAAGCGGTTGTGGACACTGAAGCTTTCTTT	CASSQAVVDTEAFF
TRBV3-1/TRBV3-2	TRBJ1-6	-	-	TGTGCCAGCAATAGCGGCGGCAGTAATAATTCACCCCTCCACTTT	CASNSGGSNNSPLHF
TRBV4-2	TRBJ1-2	-	-	TGTGCCAGCAGCCAAGAAAGGACAACAGGCTATGGCTACACCTTC	CASSQERTTGYGYTF
TRBV28	TRBJ1-5	once	-	TGTGCCAGCAGTTTTGCAGGGGTGGGGCAGCCCCAGCATTTT	CASSFAGVGQPQHF
TRBV9	TRBJ1-2	-	-	TGTGCCAGTAGGGGTAACTATGGCTACACCTTC	CASRGNYGYTF
TRBV4-3	TRBJ2-7	-	-	TGCGCCAGCAGCCAAGATGTTTCGGCAGGGACCTACGAGCAGTACTTC	CASSQDVSAGTYEQYF
TRBV7-8	TRBJ2-1	-	-	TGTGCCAGCAGTTCCGGCGGGTGGGAGCAGTTCTTC	CASSSGGWEQFF
TRBV30	TRBJ1-1	-	-	TGTGCCTGGAGCGTACAGGGTTACACTGAAGCTTTCTTT	CAWSVQGYTEAFF
TRBV27	TRBJ2-1	-	-	TGTGCCAGCAGGACACAACAGACTTTTGCGGGCTCCTACAATGAGCAGTTCTTC	CASRTQQTFAGSYNEQFF
TRBV6-6	TRBJ1-1	-	-	TGTGCCAGCAGTTACAATACAGCCCTCACTGAAGCTTTCTTT	CASSYNTALTEAFF
TRBV11-3	TRBJ1-4	-	TRBD1	TGTGCCAGCAGCTTAGCAGGGGGCGTAGGTGAAAAACTGTTTTTT	CASSLAGGVGEKLFF
TRBV7-2	TRBJ2-3	-	-	TGTGCCAGCAGCCTGGGACTTAACACAGATACGCAGTATTTT	CASSLGLNTDTQYF
TRBV30	TRBJ2-1	-	-	TGTGCCTGGAGTATAGGGGAAACCTACAATGAGCAGTTCTTC	CAWSIGETYNEQFF
TRBV6-5	TRBJ2-1	-	TRBD1	TGTGCCAGCAGTAATCGACAGGGGGTAGACAATGAGCAGTTCTTC	CASSNRQGVDNEQFF
TRBV3-1/TRBV3-2	TRBJ2-5	-	TRBD2	TGTGCCAGCAGCCCTAAGCCATCGGGACTAGCGGGAGTTTTTGGGGAGACCCAGTACTTC	CASSPKPSGLAGVFGETQYF
TRBV27	TRBJ2-7	-	-	TGTGCCAGCTGCCGATCGCAGGGGCCCTCCTACGAGCAGTACTTC	CASCRSQGPSYEQYF
TRBV3-1/TRBV3-2	TRBJ2-7	-	TRBD1	TGTGCCAGCAGCCAAGAGGGACAGCGCCTGTCCGAGCAGTACTTC	CASSQEGQRLSEQYF
TRBV19	TRBJ1-1	-	TRBD1	TGTGCCAGTAACTACGGGACAGGGTATCCTGAAGCTTTCTTT	CASNYGTGYPEAFF
TRBV4-1	TRBJ2-7	-	TRBD1	TGCGCCAGCAGCCTTCCGGGACAGGGGGTAAGCGAGCAGTACTTC	CASSLPGQGVSEQYF
TRBV6-5	TRBJ2-1	once	TRBD2	TGTGCCAGCAGTTACCGAACAGCGGGAGGGGGTGAGCAGTTCTTC	CASSYRTAGGGEQFF
TRBV18	TRBJ2-3	-	TRBD2	TGTGCCAGCTCACCTCCGGGACTAGCGGGAGTTACTACAGATACGCAGTATTTT	CASSPPGLAGVTTDTQYF
TRBV4-1	TRBJ2-7	once	TRBD2	TGCGCCAGCAGCCCACTTCCCGGGAGGGTCGAGCAGTACTTC	CASSPLPGRVEQYF
TRBV7-2	TRBJ1-2	-	TRBD1	TGTGCCAGCAGCTTGATGACAGGGGGACGTGGCTACACCTTC	CASSLMTGGRGYTF
TRBV19	TRBJ1-1	-	-	TGTGCCAGTAATCGGGACACCGCGAACACTGAAGCTTTCTTT	CASNRDTANTEAFF
TRBV29-1	TRBJ2-5	once	TRBD1	TGCAGCGTTGAAGAGGGTGGGACAGGGGAAGAGACCCAGTACTTC	CSVEEGGTGEETQYF